The present TCR beta chain was sequenced within a study of follicular helper T cells after annual influenza vaccination. Across the study: Some donors were sampled over the 2013-2014, 2014-2015 and 2015-2016 vaccinations.

Germline CDR1 is MNHEY and CDR2 is SVGAGI. The CDR3 is 11 amino acids. V lost 6 bases, J lost 6 bases, and 9 bases lay in between. Time point defined: 2015-2016 season, pre-vaccination. Here immunoSEQ multiplex PCR was the method, and the copy in TCRdb shows in-frame clones only, minus some. The sample holds about 10,000 clones, 81% seen once. The chain has TRBV6-5 and TRBJ2-7; D perhaps matches TRBD2 (5 bases). The sequences come from CXCR5+ CD38- circulating T follicular helper cells from blood, collected on the day of influenza vaccination. Regarding subset: circulating Tfh, non-naive CD4+CXCR5+PD-1+ (ICOS+CD38+ or ICOS-CD38-). The receptor comes from an adult who received the influenza vaccine. CDR3 protein: CASREGPEQYF. For the CDR3, the DNA is TGTGCCAGCAGAGAGGGCCCCGAGCAGTACTTC.